One sample yielded the 2 T cell receptor beta chains listed below, sequenced in a study of T cell clonality in common variable immunodeficiency. TCRdb keeps only in-frame clones here, not all; method: immunoSEQ multiplex PCR. The profile covers around 45,000 clones, none occurring a single time. Sequencing was done on a sample of peripheral blood mononuclear cells. These receptors came from a person aged 18 to 75 in good health.

This clone was observed a handful of times. The read finishes 3 residues shy of the CDR3 end, and the germline J gene is used to complete it. This sequence joins TRBV7-6 and TRBJ2-7; perhaps TRBD2 as D (5 bases). This CDR3 is 13 amino acids long. Trimming pared 4 bases from V and 5 bases from J, leaving 12 bases between. Germline lookup yields CDR1 SGHVS and CDR2 FNYEAQ. The CDR3 bases that were read are TGTGCCAGCAGCTCCACTCTTAGCGACGAG. Its translation: CASSSTLSDE. The full-length CDR3 reads as CASSSTLSDEQYF.

This clone came up many times. The read ends 3 residues early relative to the CDR3; the germline J gene fills the gap. The chain combines TRBV5-1 with TRBJ1-1; tentative D call: TRBD1 (5 bases). Germline V gene lookup returns CDR1 SGHRS and CDR2 YFSETQ. Deletions cut 7 bases from V and 5 bases from J, with 18 bases between. The CDR3 extends over 14 amino acids. CDR3 DNA, as far as it was read: TGCGCCAGCCACCCCGGGGGGGGAGGGACTGAA. Translation gives CASHPGGGGTE. The full CDR3 protein is CASHPGGGGTEAFF.